This paragraph reports one T cell receptor beta chain. Per the germline V gene, CDR1 is MNHEY and CDR2 is SVGAGI. Trimming removed 0 bases at V and 5 bases at J, with 13 bases between. The CDR3 covers 16 residues. Sequencing was performed with immunoSEQ multiplex PCR; in TCRdb, only in-frame clones are kept and a portion is missing. The data contain 200,000 or so clones, 84% of them singletons. The data derive from a study of blood T cell repertoires in COVID-19. V is TRBV6-5 and J is TRBJ1-4; tentatively, D is TRBD1 (6 bases). This sequence was found in a man aged 40-55 years who had recovered from COVID-19. The specimen sequenced was PBMCs or T cells enriched from blood (not recorded which). CDR3 amino acids: CASSYSVDRINEKLFF. The CDR3 bases are TGTGCCAGCAGTTACTCCGTCGACAGGATAAATGAAAAACTGTTTTTT.